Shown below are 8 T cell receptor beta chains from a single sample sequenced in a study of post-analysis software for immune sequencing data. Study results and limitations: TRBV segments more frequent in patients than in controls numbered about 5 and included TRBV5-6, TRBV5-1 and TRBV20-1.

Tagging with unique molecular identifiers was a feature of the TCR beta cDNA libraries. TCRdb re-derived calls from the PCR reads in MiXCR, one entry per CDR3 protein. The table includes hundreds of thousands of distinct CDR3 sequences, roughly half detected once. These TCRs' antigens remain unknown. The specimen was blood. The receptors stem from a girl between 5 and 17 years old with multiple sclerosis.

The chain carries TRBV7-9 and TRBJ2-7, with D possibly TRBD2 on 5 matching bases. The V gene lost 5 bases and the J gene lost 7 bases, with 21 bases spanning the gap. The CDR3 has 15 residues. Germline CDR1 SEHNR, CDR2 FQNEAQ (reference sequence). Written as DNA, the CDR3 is TGTGCCAGCAGCCCCAGCCCGATAGCGTCTGGAGAGCAGTACTTC. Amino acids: CASSPSPIASGEQYF.

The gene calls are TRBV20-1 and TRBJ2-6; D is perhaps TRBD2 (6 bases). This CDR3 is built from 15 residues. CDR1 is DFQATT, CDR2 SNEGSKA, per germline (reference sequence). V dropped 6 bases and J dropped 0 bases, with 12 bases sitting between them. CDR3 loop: CSAATGSSGANVLTF. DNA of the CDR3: TGCAGTGCCGCGACCGGGAGCTCTGGGGCCAACGTCCTGACTTTC.

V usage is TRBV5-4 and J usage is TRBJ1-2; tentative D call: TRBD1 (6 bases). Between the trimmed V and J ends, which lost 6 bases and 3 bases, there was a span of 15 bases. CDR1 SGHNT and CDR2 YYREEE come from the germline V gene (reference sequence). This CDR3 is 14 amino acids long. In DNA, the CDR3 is TGTGCCAGCACCGCACAGGGATTGGACTATGGCTACACCTTC. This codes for CASTAQGLDYGYTF.

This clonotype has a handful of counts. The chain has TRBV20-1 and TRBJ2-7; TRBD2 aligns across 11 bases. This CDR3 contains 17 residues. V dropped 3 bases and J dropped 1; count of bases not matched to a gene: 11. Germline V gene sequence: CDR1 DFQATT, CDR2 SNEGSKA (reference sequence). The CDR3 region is CSASKLAGAVPSYEQYF. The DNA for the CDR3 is TGCAGTGCTAGTAAACTAGCGGGGGCCGTTCCTTCCTACGAGCAGTACTTC.

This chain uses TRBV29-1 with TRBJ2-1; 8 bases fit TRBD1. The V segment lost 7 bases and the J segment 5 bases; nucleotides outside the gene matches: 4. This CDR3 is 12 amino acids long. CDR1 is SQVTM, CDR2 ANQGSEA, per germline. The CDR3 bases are TGCAGCGCCGGACAGGGTAACAATGAGCAGTTCTTC. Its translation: CSAGQGNNEQFF.

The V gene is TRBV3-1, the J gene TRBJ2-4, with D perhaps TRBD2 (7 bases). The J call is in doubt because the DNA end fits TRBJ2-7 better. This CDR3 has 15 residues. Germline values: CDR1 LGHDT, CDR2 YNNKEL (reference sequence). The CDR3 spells CASSLQAGADYEQYF. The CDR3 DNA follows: TGTGCCAGCAGCCTCCAGGCGGGGGCCGACTACGAGCAGTACTTC.

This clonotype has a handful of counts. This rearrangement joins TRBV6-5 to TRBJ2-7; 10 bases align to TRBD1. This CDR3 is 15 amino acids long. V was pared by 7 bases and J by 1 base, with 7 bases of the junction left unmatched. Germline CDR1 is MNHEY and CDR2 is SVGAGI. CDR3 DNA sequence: TGTGCCAGCACCCTGGGACAGGGGTCTTCCTACGAGCAGTACTTC. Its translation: CASTLGQGSSYEQYF.

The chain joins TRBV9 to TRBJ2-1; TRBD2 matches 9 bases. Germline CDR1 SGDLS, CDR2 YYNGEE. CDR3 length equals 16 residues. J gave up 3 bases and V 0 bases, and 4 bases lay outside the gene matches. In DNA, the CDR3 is TGTGCCAGCAGCGTAGGCAGCGGGAGGATCTACAATGAGCAGTTCTTC. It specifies CASSVGSGRIYNEQFF.